This TCR beta chain was observed in a study of cytomegalovirus exposure and HLA in healthy donors. Overall study findings and caveats: When presence/absence was analysed, sequencing depth was taken to be roughly uniform across donors. Accurate prediction of most subjects' HLA-A and HLA-B alleles from TCR beta sequences was reported. Only CMV serostatus was available as immune exposure information.

This clone was seen more than once but under ten times. The antigen is not known. Donors consisted of healthy bone marrow donors. This PCR relied on a set of 60 Vbeta primers and 13 Jbeta primers. Profiling relied on immunoSEQ multiplex PCR, and the TCRdb table lists in-frame clones only, not all of them. The sample lists about 67,000 clones, 80% occurring once. This receptor was taken from a woman aged 25 to 39 in good health and CMV-seronegative. The specimen was PBMCs.

CDR3 nucleotides: TGTGCCCTGTGGACAGGGGGTCTCTACGAGCAGTACTTC. Translating it yields CALWTGGLYEQYF. The chain combines TRBV30 with TRBJ2-7, with 10 bases aligning to TRBD1. The trim removed 8 bases at V and 3 bases at J, leaving 7 bases unmatched. The CDR3 spans 13 residues. Germline CDR1 is GTSNPN and CDR2 is SVGIG (reference sequence).